The 5 T cell receptor beta chains listed next were all sequenced from one sample in a study of human T cells and chemical hapten exposure (dated by TCRdb to the early 2020s). The protocol used for the library was RACE. For sequencing, a NextSeq 500 was employed. The public sequencing data were trimmed at Q25 with fastp and processed into clonotypes with MiXCR by TCRdb, which kept only in-frame beta chains. Rows with one shared CDR3 protein collapse into an entry with the most common genes and DNA. The sample yields around 80,000 distinct CDR3 sequences; under 10% were counted once. The top ten clones comprise over 1.5% of the sample. According to the study, the label for this sample's time point signals: healthy volunteer bleed at 6 weeks. Total RNA was isolated from unfractionated whole blood collected in Tempus Blood RNA tubes. The sample comprised whole blood. The receptors come from a male donor in good health. Some clones in this sample may be carry-over from other donors' samples.

The chain has TRBV6-5 and TRBJ2-1; D call uncertain. The V end was cut by 6 bases, the J end by 0 bases, with 12 bases between. CDR3 size: 15 residues. Germline CDR1 is MNHEY and CDR2 is SVGAGI. The CDR3, as DNA: TGTGCCAGCAGCTCCAGTTCCGACTCCTACAATGAGCAGTTCTTC. Amino acid sequence: CASSSSSDSYNEQFF.

This clonotype was counted a few times. The CDR3: CASSQELQGSTEAFF. The CDR3 DNA sequence: TGCGCCAGCAGCCAAGAGCTTCAGGGGTCCACTGAAGCTTTCTTT. The J gene is TRBJ1-1, the V gene TRBV4-1; a weak D match, TRBD1 (6 bases). The CDR3 extends over 15 amino acids. Germline V gives CDR1 MGHRA, CDR2 YSYEKL. V gave up 0 bases and J gave up 4 bases, with 12 bases separating them.

The gene calls are TRBV29-1 and TRBJ1-5; no firm D call. Germline V gene data show CDR1 as SQVTM and CDR2 as ANQGSEA. Trimming took 1 base from V and 7 from J, leaving 11 bases between them. This CDR3 is 13 amino acids long. The CDR3 sequence: CSVEVGFGQPQHF. Here the CDR3 DNA reads TGCAGCGTTGAAGTTGGGTTTGGGCAGCCCCAGCATTTT.

The rearrangement uses TRBV18 and TRBJ1-2; TRBD1 matches 9 bases. The CDR3 is 15 amino acids. V shed 3 bases, J shed 4 bases, and the junction held 6 bases outside the gene matches. CDR1 is KGHSH and CDR2 is LQKENI in the germline V gene. Here the CDR3 reads CASSPETGGSYGYTF. In DNA, the CDR3 is TGTGCCAGCTCACCGGAGACAGGGGGTAGCTATGGCTACACCTTC.

Worth noting for this clonotype: This sequence may be a read error, since a much larger clone differs from it by one base. This rearrangement joins TRBV10-3 to TRBJ2-7, with D unresolved. The germline V gene has CDR1 ENHRY and CDR2 SYGVKD. The CDR3 is made up of 13 amino acids. CDR3 sequence (DNA): TGTGTCATCAGTGAGGCTGGAGCATACGAGCAGTACTTC. This gives the protein CVISEAGAYEQYF.